The clone carrying this TCR beta chain was seen many times. The time point is: patch test 1, 2 weeks after DPC sensitization. Described treatment: therapeutic diphenylcyclopropenone sensitization with weekly scalp DPC. This record comes from a study of human T cells and chemical hapten exposure. MiXCR was run by TCRdb on the RACE reads, yielding one entry per CDR3 protein. The sample contains about 380,000 distinct CDR3 sequences, nearly 5% of which appear only once. The CDR3 totals 15 residues. V lost 5 bases to trimming and J lost 8 bases; unmatched junction nucleotides: 8. CDR1 SGHTA and CDR2 FQGNSA come from the germline V gene.

The chain couples TRBV7-2 to TRBJ2-1; the match to TRBD2 covers 11 bases. Specimen: whole blood, collected in connection with sensitization to the hapten diphenylcyclopropenone (DPC). The clonotype originates from a woman between 45 and 60 years old with alopecia areata. Some clones in this sample may be carry-over from other donors' samples. For the CDR3, the DNA is TGTGCCAGCAGCCCTCTAGCGGGGGGAGGGGATGAGCAGTTCTTC. Translated: CASSPLAGGGDEQFF.